Shown below are 20 T cell receptor beta chains from a single sample sequenced in a study of T cell repertoires in cytomegalovirus infection. TCRdb recomputed calls from the reads with MiXCR, one row per CDR3 protein. The sample holds roughly 230,000 distinct CDR3 sequences, about a sixth seen once. The sample consisted of CD8+ T cells from PBMCs. The receptors originated from a human donor in good health (CMV status not recorded). Some clones in this sample may be carry-over from other donors' samples.

This clonotype was seen a few times. The chain carries TRBV7-9 and TRBJ2-3, with unresolved D. Trimming pared 2 bases from V and 3 bases from J, leaving 15 bases between. The CDR3 is 16 amino acids. In germline, CDR1 is SEHNR, CDR2 FQNEAQ (reference sequence). CDR3 residues: CASSLTEALGTDTQYF. In DNA form, the CDR3 reads TGTGCCAGCAGCTTAACAGAGGCCCTTGGGACAGATACGCAGTATTTT. Based on the CDR3 plus reference TRBV7-9 and TRBJ2-3, the full variable domain is DTGVSQNPRHKITKRGQNVTFRCDPISEHNRLYWYRQTLGQGPEFLTYFQNEAQLEKSRLLSDRFSAERPKGSFSTLEIQRTEQGDSAMYLCASSLTEALGTDTQYFGPGTRLTVL.

V and J are TRBV29-1 and TRBJ1-1, with D possibly matching TRBD1 (6 bases). Germline-derived CDR1 and CDR2 are SQVTM and ANQGSEA. V shed 0 bases and J shed 11 bases, with 13 bases lying between them. The CDR3 has 12 amino acids. The CDR3 loop reads CSVEDSGGFAFF. The CDR3 region has the DNA TGCAGCGTTGAAGACTCGGGGGGCTTCGCTTTCTTT.

This chain links TRBV7-4 with TRBJ2-1; no definite D call. V was pared by 6 bases and J by 10 bases, with 13 bases between. Per the germline V gene, CDR1 is SGHVT and CDR2 is SQSDAQ. The CDR3 has 12 residues. For the CDR3, the DNA is TGTGCCAGCAGTTACGCGTCTGGAGAGCAGTTCTTC. Its translation is CASSYASGEQFF.

Ten or more counts support this clonotype. The gene calls are TRBV7-9 and TRBJ2-3, with D possibly being TRBD2 (6 bases). Germline CDR1 and CDR2: SEHNR and FQNEAQ (reference sequence). Trimming cost V 6 bases and J 0 bases, with 13 bases left between them. The CDR3 runs 15 residues. The CDR3 bases are TGTGCCAGCAGTAACGCCGGGACTAGCACAGATACGCAGTATTTT. It translates to CASSNAGTSTDTQYF. The variable domain in full, completed from reference TRBV7-9 and TRBJ2-3, reads DTGVSQNPRHKITKRGQNVTFRCDPISEHNRLYWYRQTLGQGPEFLTYFQNEAQLEKSRLLSDRFSAERPKGSFSTLEIQRTEQGDSAMYLCASSNAGTSTDTQYFGPGTRLTVL.

Many counts were recorded for this clonotype. The rearrangement uses TRBV7-2 and TRBJ1-1; the D is unclear. Trimming stripped 1 base from V and 2 bases from J, with 23 bases between. The CDR3 runs 19 residues. Germline V gene lookup returns CDR1 SGHTA and CDR2 FQGNSA. The CDR3 region is CASSLDSLWAGVLNTEAFF. CDR3 coding DNA: TGTGCCAGCAGCTTAGACAGTCTGTGGGCAGGCGTCTTAAACACTGAAGCTTTCTTT. The entire variable domain, with the rest obtained from reference TRBV7-2 and TRBJ1-1, is as follows: GAGVSQSPSNKVTEKGKDVELRCDPISGHTALYWYRQSLGQGLEFLIYFQGNSAPDKSGLPSDRFSAERTGGSVSTLTIQRTQQEDSAVYLCASSLDSLWAGVLNTEAFFGQGTRLTVV.

The V gene is TRBV12-3 or TRBV12-4, the J gene TRBJ2-2; 7 bases fit TRBD1. The trim removed 6 bases at V and 6 bases at J, leaving 7 bases unmatched. The CDR3 is 14 residues long. The CDR3 DNA follows: TGTGCCAGCAGCCGACAGGGAAGCGCCGGGGAGCTGTTTTTT. Translated: CASSRQGSAGELFF.

Many counts were recorded for this clonotype. V and J are TRBV7-9 and TRBJ2-5; the match to TRBD2 covers 8 bases. V shed 5 bases and J 4 bases; nucleotides not matched to a gene: 9. Germline CDR1 reads SEHNR; CDR2 reads FQNEAQ (reference sequence). CDR3 length: 15 residues. In DNA form, the CDR3 reads TGTGCCAGCAGCCCGGGACTAGGCGTCCTAGAGACCCAGTACTTC. Translation gives CASSPGLGVLETQYF.

This chain uses TRBV28 with TRBJ1-3; D unclear. The CDR3 has 16 amino acids. Trimming shortened V by 3 bases and J by 1 base, and 13 bases separated the two germline ends. Per germline, CDR1 MDHEN and CDR2 SYDVKM. This CDR3 is CASSFSVLRSGNTIYF. Here the CDR3 DNA reads TGTGCCAGCAGTTTTTCGGTTTTACGATCTGGAAACACCATATATTTT.

DNA of the CDR3: TGTGCCAGCAGCTTCGGGGCTGCGGGGTACGAGCAGTACTTC. Amino acids: CASSFGAAGYEQYF. The chain combines TRBV11-2 with TRBJ2-7, with a weak D call TRBD2 (6 bases). Trimming pared 3 bases from V and 4 bases from J, leaving 13 bases between. The CDR3 has 14 residues. Germline CDR1 is SGHAT and CDR2 is FQNNGV.

Many counts were recorded for this clonotype. The CDR3 here is CASSFGSSYEQYF. In DNA, the CDR3 is TGTGCCAGCAGCTTCGGGTCCTCCTACGAGCAGTACTTC. The rearrangement links TRBV7-9 to TRBJ2-7, with D hard to call. Germline CDR1 reads SEHNR; CDR2 reads FQNEAQ (reference sequence). V was pared by 3 bases and J by 0 bases, with 6 bases between. The CDR3 runs to 13 residues.

This clonotype was found many times. The rearrangement uses TRBV6-1 and TRBJ2-5, with TRBD2 matching over 8 bases. This CDR3 region has 16 residues. Germline CDR1 reads MNHNS; CDR2 reads SASEGT. The V gene end was trimmed by 2 bases and the J gene end by 4 bases; junction bases not matched to a gene: 9. CDR3 protein: CASSESIGLAGETQYF. Written as DNA, the CDR3 is TGTGCCAGCAGTGAAAGTATAGGACTAGCTGGAGAGACCCAGTACTTC.

This clonotype was seen more than once but under ten times. The V and J genes are TRBV11-2 and TRBJ1-1; no clear D gene. Between the trimmed V and J ends, which lost 1 base and 0 bases, there was a span of 12 bases. The CDR3 contains 16 residues. The germline gives CDR1 SGHAT, CDR2 FQNNGV. The DNA for the CDR3 is TGTGCCAGCAGCTTAGGCAGTCACCCCATGAACACTGAAGCTTTCTTT. Amino acid sequence: CASSLGSHPMNTEAFF. The full variable domain, with the rest looked up from reference TRBV11-2 and TRBJ1-1, is EAGVAQSPRYKIIEKRQSVAFWCNPISGHATLYWYQQILGQGPKLLIQFQNNGVVDDSQLPKDRFSAERLKGVDSTLKIQPAKLEDSAVYLCASSLGSHPMNTEAFFGQGTRLTVV.

In its sample, this clonotype was seen many times. The chain carries TRBV20-1 and TRBJ1-1, with unresolved D. Germline V lookup: CDR1 DFQATT, CDR2 SNEGSKA (reference sequence). V lost 3 bases, J lost 3 bases, and 14 bases lay in between. This CDR3 spans 14 amino acids. The CDR3 sequence is CSARVGGRDTEAFF. The CDR3 region has the DNA TGCAGTGCTAGGGTGGGAGGGAGAGACACTGAAGCTTTCTTT.

This clonotype was observed a handful of times. The chain has TRBV28 and TRBJ1-5; 9 bases line up with TRBD1. CDR1 and CDR2 (germline): MDHEN, SYDVKM. The ends lost 4 bases at V and 5 bases at J; junction bases unmatched: 0. CDR3 size: 13 residues. The CDR3 DNA sequence: TGTGCCAGCAGTTACAGGGGGCATCAGCCCCAGCATTTT. This gives the protein CASSYRGHQPQHF. Looking up the rest from reference TRBV28 and TRBJ1-5 gives the full variable domain: DVKVTQSSRYLVKRTGEKVFLECVQDMDHENMFWYRQDPGLGLRLIYFSYDVKMKEKGDIPEGYSVSREKKERFSLILESASTNQTSMYLCASSYRGHQPQHFGDGTRLSIL.

There are a few counts of this clonotype. The chain has TRBV6-5 and TRBJ2-7, with D perhaps matching TRBD1 or TRBD2 (6 bases each). V was pared by 6 bases and J by 4 bases, with 16 bases between. Germline values: CDR1 MNHEY, CDR2 SVGAGI. The CDR3 consists of 14 residues. CDR3 nucleotide sequence: TGTGCCAGCAGCCCCCCGGGGGCGCGATACGAGCAGTACTTC. This encodes CASSPPGARYEQYF.

This chain connects TRBV5-1 to TRBJ2-1, with D maybe TRBD2 (6 bases). Germline V gives CDR1 SGHRS, CDR2 YFSETQ. V lost 3 bases to trimming and J lost 10 bases, with 11 bases between them. This CDR3 comprises 12 residues. Written as DNA, the CDR3 is TGCGCCAGCAGCTGGGACTTCGGGGAGCAGTTCTTC. Translating gives CASSWDFGEQFF.

V gene TRBV7-8 combines with J gene TRBJ1-4; 8 bases fit TRBD1. This CDR3 has 17 residues. After removal of 2 bases from V and 11 bases from J, the junction contained 16 bases not matched to a gene. Germline CDR1 reads SGHVS; CDR2 reads FQNEAQ. The CDR3 DNA is TGTGCCAGCAGCTTAACCCAAATACAGGGGGTACGAAGGAAACTGTTTTTT. This codes for CASSLTQIQGVRRKLFF.

This clonotype has at least ten counts. The gene calls are TRBV7-6 and TRBJ1-2; tentative D call: TRBD1 (6 bases). With 2 bases removed from V and 6 bases from J, the gap between germline ends came to 10 bases. This CDR3 contains 13 residues. Germline-derived CDR1 and CDR2 are SGHVS and FNYEAQ. The CDR3, as DNA: TGTGCCAGCAGCTTATCAGGGGCAGATGGCTACACCTTC. This encodes CASSLSGADGYTF. Using reference TRBV7-6 and TRBJ1-2 for the parts outside the CDR3, the full variable domain is GAGVSQSPRYKVTKRGQDVALRCDPISGHVSLYWYRQALGQGPEFLTYFNYEAQQDKSGLPNDRFSAERPEGSISTLTIQRTEQRDSAMYRCASSLSGADGYTFGSGTRLTVV.

The chain uses TRBV7-2 and TRBJ2-3; TRBD1 matches at 7 bases. J gave up 5 bases and V 6 bases, and 14 bases lay outside the gene matches. The length of the CDR3 is 16 residues. The germline gives CDR1 SGHTA, CDR2 FQGNSA. CDR3: CASRFRDRGIIDTQYF. The CDR3 DNA sequence: TGTGCCAGCAGGTTCCGGGACAGAGGTATCATAGATACGCAGTATTTT.

This clonotype was observed at least ten times. This rearrangement joins TRBV7-2 to TRBJ2-3, with a tentative D call TRBD1 (6 bases). Trimming took off 4 bases at V and 2 bases at J, with 19 bases between the two ends. In germline, CDR1 is SGHTA, CDR2 FQGNSA. The CDR3 consists of 17 residues. CDR3 DNA: TGTGCCAGCAGCTCCCTATTACCAGGGGTCTTCACAGATACGCAGTATTTT. This codes for CASSSLLPGVFTDTQYF.